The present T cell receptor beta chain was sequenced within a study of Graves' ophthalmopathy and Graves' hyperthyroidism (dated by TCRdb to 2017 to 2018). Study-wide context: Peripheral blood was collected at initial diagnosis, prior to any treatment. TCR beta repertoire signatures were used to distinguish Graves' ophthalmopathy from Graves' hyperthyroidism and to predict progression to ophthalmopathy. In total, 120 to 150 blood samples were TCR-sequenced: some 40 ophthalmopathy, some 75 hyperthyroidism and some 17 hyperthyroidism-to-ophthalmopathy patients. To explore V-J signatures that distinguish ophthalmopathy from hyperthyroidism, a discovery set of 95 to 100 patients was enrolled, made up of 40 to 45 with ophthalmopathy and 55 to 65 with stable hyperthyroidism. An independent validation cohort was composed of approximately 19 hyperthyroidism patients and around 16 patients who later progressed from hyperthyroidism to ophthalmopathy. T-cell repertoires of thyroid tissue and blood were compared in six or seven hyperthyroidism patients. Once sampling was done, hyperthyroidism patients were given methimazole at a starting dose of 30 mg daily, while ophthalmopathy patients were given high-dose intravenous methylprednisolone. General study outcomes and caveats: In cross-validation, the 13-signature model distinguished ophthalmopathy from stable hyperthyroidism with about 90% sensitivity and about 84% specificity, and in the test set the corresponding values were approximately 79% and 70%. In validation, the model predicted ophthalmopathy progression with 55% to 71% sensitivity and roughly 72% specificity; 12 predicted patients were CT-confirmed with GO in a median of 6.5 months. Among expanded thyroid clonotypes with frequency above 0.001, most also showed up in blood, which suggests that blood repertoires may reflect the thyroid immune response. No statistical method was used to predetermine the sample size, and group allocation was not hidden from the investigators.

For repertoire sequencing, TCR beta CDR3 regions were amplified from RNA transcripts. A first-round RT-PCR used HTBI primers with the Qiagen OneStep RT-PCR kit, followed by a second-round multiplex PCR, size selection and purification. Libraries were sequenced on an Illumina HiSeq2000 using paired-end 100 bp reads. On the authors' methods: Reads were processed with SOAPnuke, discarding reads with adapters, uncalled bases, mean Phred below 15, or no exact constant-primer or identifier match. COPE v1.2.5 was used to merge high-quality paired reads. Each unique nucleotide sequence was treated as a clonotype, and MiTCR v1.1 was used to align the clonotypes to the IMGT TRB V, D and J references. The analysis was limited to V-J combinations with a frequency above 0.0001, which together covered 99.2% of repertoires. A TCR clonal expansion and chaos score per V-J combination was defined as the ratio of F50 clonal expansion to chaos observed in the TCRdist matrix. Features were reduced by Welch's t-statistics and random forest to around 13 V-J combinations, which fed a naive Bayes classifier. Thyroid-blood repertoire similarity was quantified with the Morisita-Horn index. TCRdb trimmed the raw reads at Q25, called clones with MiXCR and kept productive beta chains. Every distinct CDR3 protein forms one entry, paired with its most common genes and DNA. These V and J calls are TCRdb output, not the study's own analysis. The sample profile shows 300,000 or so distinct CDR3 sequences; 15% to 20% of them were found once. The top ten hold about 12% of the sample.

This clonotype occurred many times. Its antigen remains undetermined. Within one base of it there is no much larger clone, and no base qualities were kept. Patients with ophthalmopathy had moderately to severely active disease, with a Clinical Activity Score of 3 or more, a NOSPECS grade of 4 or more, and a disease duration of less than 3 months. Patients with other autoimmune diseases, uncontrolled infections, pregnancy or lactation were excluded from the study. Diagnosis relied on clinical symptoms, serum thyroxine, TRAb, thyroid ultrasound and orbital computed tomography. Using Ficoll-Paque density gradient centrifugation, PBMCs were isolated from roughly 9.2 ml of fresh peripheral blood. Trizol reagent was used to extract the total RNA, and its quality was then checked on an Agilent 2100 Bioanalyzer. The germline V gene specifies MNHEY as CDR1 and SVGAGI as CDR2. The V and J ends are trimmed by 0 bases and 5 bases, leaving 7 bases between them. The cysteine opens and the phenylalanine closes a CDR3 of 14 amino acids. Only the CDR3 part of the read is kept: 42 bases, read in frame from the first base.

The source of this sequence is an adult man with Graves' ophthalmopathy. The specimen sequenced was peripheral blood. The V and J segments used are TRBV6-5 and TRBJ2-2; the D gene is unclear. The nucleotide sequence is TGTGCCAGCAGTTACTCTAAGGGAACCGGGGAGCTGTTTTTT. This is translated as CASSYSKGTGELFF.